The clone carrying this T cell receptor beta chain was seen only a few times. The CDR3 is 14 amino acids. Between the trimmed V and J ends, which lost 4 bases and 0 bases, there was a span of 9 bases. Germline CDR1 and CDR2: ENHRY and SYGVKD. These data originate in a study of identical twins. A universal primer site was incorporated via template switching, and the cDNA contained unique molecular identifiers. TCRdb passed the 5' RACE reads through MiXCR, listing each CDR3 protein once. The table lists under 1 million distinct CDR3 sequences, 9% to 15% of them singletons, with roughly 1.6% in the top ten. The data also belong to a second study, concerning yellow fever vaccine responses in identical twins.

The chain employs TRBV10-3 and TRBJ1-1; D not certain. The receptor comes from a woman in her late teens or twenties in good health. The sample consisted of PBMCs. The CDR3 region has the DNA TGTGCCATCAGTGGTGTGATCATGAACACTGAAGCTTTCTTT. Its protein is CAISGVIMNTEAFF.